This T cell receptor beta chain was identified during a study of cytomegalovirus exposure and HLA in healthy donors. Overall study results and limits: Serostatus for CMV was the only available immune exposure information. It was assumed in the presence/absence analyses that sequencing depth was roughly uniform across donors.

Germline loops: CDR1 SNHLY, CDR2 FYNNEI. The CDR3 has 16 amino acids. The ends lost 4 bases at V and 5 bases at J; junction bases unmatched: 10. With 60 Vbeta and 13 Jbeta primers, the PCR was carried out. Here immunoSEQ multiplex PCR was the method, and the copy in TCRdb shows in-frame clones only, minus some. The sample carries 130,000 or so clones, over 70% recorded once. This clone was seen repeatedly, ten times or more. Its antigen is unknown. The chain links TRBV2 to TRBJ2-5, with TRBD1 identical over 10 bases. The clonotype was recovered from a woman between 40 and 50 years old in good health and CMV-seropositive. The material sequenced was PBMCs. The CDR3 here is CASSATGTGVLETQYF. The CDR3 bases are TGTGCCAGCAGTGCCACCGGGACAGGGGTTTTGGAGACCCAGTACTTC.